These 11 T cell receptor beta chains came from one sample sequenced in a study of shared clonotypes between healthy human individuals (TCRdb year 2020). Library preparation was by the immunoSEQ multiplex PCR assay. TCRdb took this table from immuneACCESS and kept in-frame rearrangements with V and J called. Such tables lack part of the clones; where checked against another copy, unresolved V genes explain under half of the gap, and the rest is unexplained. This sample comprises roughly 2,500,000 clones, approximately 93% of them detected only once. The ten largest clones capture about 0.34% of the sample. The sample taken for sequencing was naive CD4+ T cells from PBMCs. Taken with the paper, the label for cell subset or site translates to: CD45RA+ positively selected. The receptors come from a young man in good health. Some clones in this sample may be carry-over from other donors' samples.

The gene calls are TRBV19 and TRBJ1-1; TRBD1 matches 7 bases. The germline gives CDR1 LNHDA, CDR2 SQIVND (reference sequence). The CDR3 consists of 17 residues. After removal of 5 bases from V and 3 bases from J, the junction contained 15 bases not matched to a gene. The CDR3 spells CASSPIPQTGLYTEAFF. CDR3 sequence (DNA): TGTGCCAGTAGTCCGATACCCCAGACAGGGTTGTACACTGAAGCTTTCTTT.

A word on this clone: The sample contains more than one DNA sequence encoding this CDR3. The V gene is TRBV15, the J gene TRBJ2-7; 9 bases are shared with TRBD1. The CDR3 consists of 14 residues. Germline CDR1 is LNHNV and CDR2 is YYDKDF (reference sequence). The ends lost 3 bases at V and 6 bases at J; junction bases unmatched: 6. Here the CDR3 reads CATSRDRGLGEQYF. CDR3 coding DNA: TGTGCCACCAGCAGGGACAGGGGTTTGGGCGAGCAGTACTTC. The complete variable domain, with remaining parts taken from reference TRBV15 and TRBJ2-7, reads DAMVIQNPRYQVTQFGKPVTLSCSQTLNHNVMYWYQQKSSQAPKLLFHYYDKDFNNEADTPDNFQSRRPNTSFCFLDIRSPGLGDTAMYLCATSRDRGLGEQYFGPGTRLTVT.

The J gene is TRBJ2-7, the V gene TRBV21-1; no check of the table's D call, TRBD2, against the DNA was made. TRBV21-1 is a pseudogene locus. This CDR3 is built from 15 residues. The CDR3 sequence is CASSNPSGGSYEQYF. The CDR3 DNA follows: TGTGCCAGCAGCAATCCTAGCGGGGGTTCCTACGAGCAGTACTTC.

The genes are TRBV11-2 and TRBJ1-6; TRBD1 is a possible D gene (5 bases). The CDR3 is 15 amino acids. Germline CDR1 reads SGHAT; CDR2 reads FQNNGV. V was shortened by 7 bases and J by 8 bases, with 18 bases between the two germline ends. The CDR3 DNA is TGTGCCAGCACCAAAAGGGGCAGGGAGGATTCACCCCTCCACTTT. Translated: CASTKRGREDSPLHF.

V is TRBV7-2 and J is TRBJ2-7; 7 bases agree with TRBD2. The ends lost 3 bases at V and 3 bases at J; junction bases unmatched: 8. The CDR3 is 15 residues long. The germline gives CDR1 SGHTA, CDR2 FQGNSA. The CDR3, as DNA: TGTGCCAGCAGCTTGGGGCTAGCGGAGGTCTACGAGCAGTACTTC. It specifies CASSLGLAEVYEQYF. The whole variable domain, remainder taken from reference TRBV7-2 and TRBJ2-7, is GAGVSQSPSNKVTEKGKDVELRCDPISGHTALYWYRQSLGQGLEFLIYFQGNSAPDKSGLPSDRFSAERTGGSVSTLTIQRTQQEDSAVYLCASSLGLAEVYEQYFGPGTRLTVT.

The genes are TRBV6-6 and TRBJ2-5; 7 bases match TRBD2. Germline-derived CDR1 and CDR2 are MNHNY and SVGAGI (reference sequence). This CDR3 comprises 16 residues. V lost 0 bases, J lost 9 bases, and 13 bases stayed unmatched. Here the CDR3 reads CASSYSEGLTRMAQYF. CDR3 bases: TGTGCCAGCAGTTACTCGGAGGGACTAACGAGGATGGCCCAGTACTTC.

V usage is TRBV4-3 and J usage is TRBJ2-2, with TRBD2 identical over 7 bases. The CDR3 is 18 residues long. Germline loops: CDR1 LGHNA, CDR2 YSLEER. V was pared by 0 bases and J by 4 bases, with 11 bases of the junction left unmatched. The DNA of the CDR3 is TGCGCCAGCAGCCAAGATTACCTAGGGAGGGGCGGCACCGGGGAGCTGTTTTTT. This codes for CASSQDYLGRGGTGELFF.

With regard to this clone: In the same sample, other DNA sequences code for this CDR3. The chain couples TRBV10-3 to TRBJ2-2, with a tentative D call TRBD2 (5 bases). V was cut by 3 bases and J by 1 base, with 6 bases left in between. The CDR3 runs to 14 residues. Germline loops: CDR1 ENHRY, CDR2 SYGVKD. Here the CDR3 DNA reads TGTGCCATCAGTGACCGGGGGAACACCGGGGAGCTGTTTTTT. This sequence encodes CAISDRGNTGELFF.

The CDR3 region is CASSLTGGEGTEAFF. The CDR3 bases are TGCGCCAGCAGCTTGACAGGGGGCGAGGGCACTGAAGCTTTCTTT. The rearrangement joins TRBV5-1 to TRBJ1-1; 9 bases fit TRBD1. Germline lookup yields CDR1 SGHRS and CDR2 YFSETQ. Trimming took 1 base from V and 4 from J; bases not matched to a gene: 5. This CDR3 contains 15 residues.

The chain employs TRBV28 and TRBJ2-1, with 7 positions matching TRBD2. J lost 2 bases, V lost 4 bases, and 11 bases had no gene match. The germline V gene encodes CDR1 MDHEN and CDR2 SYDVKM. This CDR3 contains 17 residues. The CDR3 here is CASSWWASGGTYNEQFF. The CDR3 DNA reads TGTGCCAGCAGTTGGTGGGCTAGCGGAGGCACCTACAATGAGCAGTTCTTC.

This chain joins TRBV19 and TRBJ2-5, with D possibly matching TRBD2 (6 bases). V was shortened by 6 bases and J by 5 bases, with 16 bases between the two germline ends. CDR3 length: 14 residues. Germline CDR1 reads LNHDA; CDR2 reads SQIVND (reference sequence). The CDR3 loop is CASSSMRGGETQYF. The CDR3 DNA sequence: TGTGCCAGTAGCTCGATGCGGGGCGGTGAGACCCAGTACTTC.